The sequence of this T cell receptor (beta chain) was determined in a study of regulatory T cells in long-lasting Graves disease. Findings of the study overall: Sampling was limited to peripheral blood rather than thyroid tissue.

Stated time point: newly diagnosed GD, antithyroid drugs for less than 3 months. The TCR library was made from RNA extracted from PBMCs. CDR3 length equals 14 residues. V shed 4 bases and J 6 bases; nucleotides not matched to a gene: 7. CDR1 and CDR2 (germline): SGHRS, YFSETQ. The sample holds a few counts of this clonotype. The antigen remains unidentified. In building TCR beta libraries, iRepertoire HTBI primers were used together with Arm-PCR of CDR3 regions. One entry per CDR3 protein results from TCRdb running MiXCR on the multiplex PCR reads. Of 350,000 to 550,000 distinct CDR3 sequences listed, approximately 15% are singletons. The same data also contributed to another study, on T cells in Graves' hyperthyroidism and ophthalmopathy. From that second work: Uncontrolled infection, other autoimmune disease, pregnancy and lactation each barred patients from inclusion.

Specimen: peripheral blood mononuclear cells (PBMCs), collected at new diagnosis, from a patient treated with antithyroid drugs. The rearrangement uses TRBV5-1 and TRBJ2-7; 10 bases line up with TRBD1. The origin of this receptor is a woman between 25 and 40 years old with Graves disease. The CDR3 nucleotides are TGCGCCAGCAGCCCAGGGACAGGGGCGGGCGAGCAGTACTTC. Encoded protein: CASSPGTGAGEQYF.